This TCR beta chain was identified during a study of OX40 agonist ivuxolimab in advanced cancers. Study background: Ivuxolimab is an agonistic anti-OX40 (CD134) antibody, and patients were treated with it.

To note about this clone: Its antigen is currently unknown.

Libraries were prepared by immunoSEQ multiplex PCR; TCRdb keeps only in-frame clonotypes and omits some of them. The sample carries 60,000 or so clones, more than 70% recorded once. Study observations and caveats: Clonal expansion from baseline to week 6 occurred in both CD4+ and CD8+ T cells. Compared with CD4+, CD8+ T cells on average had more expanded clones.

The CDR3 is 17 residues long. Per germline, CDR1 SGHRS and CDR2 YFSETQ. The ends were cut back, 0 bases at V and 4 bases at J, with 17 bases in the middle. Autoimmune disease history or systemic immunosuppression disqualified patients. The receptor comes from an adult with an advanced solid tumor such as melanoma, head and neck, liver or kidney cancer. V is TRBV5-1 and J is TRBJ2-1; D is ambiguous. The input for sequencing was CD4+ or CD8+ T cells sorted from blood, taken in a trial of the OX40 agonist ivuxolimab. CDR3 loop: CASSLGGSLVYYNEQFF. The CDR3 nucleotides are TGCGCCAGCAGCTTGGGTGGTTCGTTAGTTTATTACAATGAGCAGTTCTTC.